One and the same sample provided the 3 T cell receptor beta chains below, sequenced in a study of T-cell reconstitution after alpha-beta-depleted transplantation in children. Using unique molecular identifiers, the investigators prepared the TCRbeta library. TCRdb reanalysed the PCR reads using MiXCR and keeps one entry per CDR3 protein. The table includes just over 950,000 distinct CDR3 sequences, roughly 29% detected once. Sample: PBMCs, mostly from graft donor cells, taken 360 days after TCRalphabeta/CD19-depleted stem cell transplant. These receptors were taken from a boy under two years old who had a stem cell transplant for SCID, so the T cells may come from the graft donor.

V and J are TRBV12-3 or TRBV12-4 and TRBJ2-5, with D perhaps being TRBD1 or TRBD2 (6 bases each). V lost 3 bases and J 5 bases, leaving 10 bases between the germline ends. CDR3 length: 13 amino acids. DNA of the CDR3: TGTGCCAGCAGTTTGAGGGGGGATGAGACCCAGTACTTC. This translates into CASSLRGDETQYF.

This chain joins TRBV29-1 and TRBJ2-5; 10 bases map to TRBD2. V shed 6 bases, J shed 3 bases, and the junction held 4 bases outside the gene matches. CDR3 length: 13 amino acids. Germline CDR1 SQVTM, CDR2 ANQGSEA. The CDR3 region is CSVWTSGKETQYF. The DNA of the CDR3 is TGCAGCGTGTGGACTAGCGGAAAAGAGACCCAGTACTTC.

This rearrangement joins TRBV4-1 to TRBJ2-5, with D tentatively TRBD1 or TRBD2 (5 bases each). Germline values: CDR1 MGHRA, CDR2 YSYEKL. With 5 bases removed from V and 2 bases from J, the gap between germline ends came to 15 bases. This CDR3 contains 15 residues. This CDR3 is CASSSSRDGQETQYF. The CDR3 nucleotides read TGCGCCAGCAGCTCGAGCCGGGACGGGCAAGAGACCCAGTACTTC.